The TCR beta chain under discussion was sequenced for a study of blood T cell repertoires in COVID-19. Study summary: Researchers got acute and convalescent COVID-19 samples from the United States, Italy and Spain. The analysed material was cDNA or gDNA that came from T cells, B-cell-depleted T cells, or PBMCs.

CDR3 length: 15 amino acids. Germline V lookup: CDR1 LGHNA, CDR2 YSLEER. V lost 0 bases and J lost 6, with 12 bases in between. Repertoires were generated with immunoSEQ multiplex PCR, while TCRdb's copy carries only in-frame clones and drops some. The data contain roughly 350,000 clones, 92% of them singletons. Donors of Cohort 3 who recovered were those that had two negative PCRs, clearance, or symptom resolution. Material for sequencing was PBMCs or T cells enriched from blood (not recorded which). The TCR originated in a woman under 40 who had recovered from COVID-19. The chain uses TRBV4-3 and TRBJ2-4; TRBD2 might be the D (6 bases). The DNA for the CDR3 is TGCGCCAGCAGCCAAGAAACTAGCTTGGGAAACATTCAGTACTTC. Protein: CASSQETSLGNIQYF.